The T cell receptor beta chain described here comes from a study of CD8 T cells in ankylosing spondylitis. TCRdb itself ran the 5' RACE reads through MiXCR, one entry per CDR3 protein. The sample consists of fewer than 500,000 distinct CDR3 sequences, 20% to 25% of them appearing once. In the case of this clonotype: The antigen is unknown.

The CDR3 loop spans 17 amino acids. The V gene's germline CDR1 is WSHSY and CDR2 SAAADI. The junction had 9 bases not matched to a gene; V was cut back by 3 bases and J by 4 bases. Overall study findings and caveats: Reportedly, matched ankylosing spondylitis synovial fluid was significantly enriched for disease-linked clones. One TCR beta motif, made up of 7 or 8 highly homologous variants, appeared characteristic of ankylosing spondylitis blood.

What was sequenced was blood, either unsorted or a sorted T cell fraction (not recorded which). The genes are TRBV10-2 and TRBJ2-1; the match to TRBD2 covers 10 bases. This TCR derives from a male donor with ankylosing spondylitis. DNA of the CDR3: TGCGCCAGCAGTGATTTCAGCGGGAGGGTAAGATACAATGAGCAGTTCTTC. It yields the protein CASSDFSGRVRYNEQFF.